What follows are 25 T cell receptor beta chains derived from one specimen sequenced in a study of shared T cell receptors in the human thymus. Profiled with immunoSEQ multiplex PCR; TCRdb holds only in-frame clones, not every one. The sample shows under 700,000 clones, around 78% of them seen only once. The data were also submitted as part of a second study, on human thymus T cells.

The sample consisted of thymocytes. Receptor source: a boy younger than two with a congenital heart defect.

There are a few counts of this clone. The chain carries TRBV27 and TRBJ1-1; D uncertain. The CDR3 contains 14 residues. Germline V CDR1 and CDR2: MNHEY, SMNVEV (reference sequence). Between the trimmed V and J ends, which lost 6 bases and 2 bases, there was a span of 13 bases. The CDR3 DNA is TGTGCCAGCAGCCCACGGGAGGACAACACTGAAGCTTTCTTT. Translating gives CASSPREDNTEAFF.

V usage is TRBV30 and J usage is TRBJ1-1; 8 nucleotides line up with TRBD1. Germline V gene data show CDR1 as GTSNPN and CDR2 as SVGIG (reference sequence). Germline trimming cut 2 bases from V and 3 bases from J; bases unmatched to any gene: 5. The CDR3 totals 14 residues. CDR3 region: CAWSQDRGDTEAFF. CDR3 bases: TGTGCCTGGAGTCAAGACAGGGGCGACACTGAAGCTTTCTTT.

This chain uses TRBV15 with TRBJ2-7; tentative D call: TRBD1 (5 bases). CDR1 is LNHNV and CDR2 is YYDKDF in the germline V gene (reference sequence). Trimming removed 8 bases at V and 2 bases at J, with 13 bases between. CDR3 size: 13 residues. The chain's CDR3 is CATAREIAYEQYF. The CDR3 DNA is TGTGCCACCGCCAGGGAAATTGCCTACGAGCAGTACTTC.

The V call is TRBV10-3, the J call TRBJ2-2, with 7 nucleotides matching TRBD1. J lost 3 bases, V lost 7 bases, and 8 bases had no gene match. This CDR3 spans 15 amino acids. The germline V gene has CDR1 ENHRY and CDR2 SYGVKD. CDR3 DNA sequence: TGTGCCATCACCCCAGACAGGGCGGACACCGGGGAGCTGTTTTTT. Its protein product is CAITPDRADTGELFF.

This chain joins TRBV7-9 and TRBJ2-7; 9 bases align to TRBD1. Germline CDR1 is SEHNR and CDR2 is FQNEAQ (reference sequence). The trim removed 4 bases at V and 1 base at J, leaving 11 bases unmatched. The CDR3 is 17 residues long. Here the CDR3 reads CASSSGGGQGFSYEQYF. The DNA for the CDR3 is TGTGCCAGCAGCTCGGGGGGTGGACAGGGGTTTTCCTACGAGCAGTACTTC.

The chain links TRBV7-9 to TRBJ2-2; TRBD1 matches 7 bases. Germline-derived CDR1 and CDR2 are SEHNR and FQNEAQ (reference sequence). CDR3 length: 17 residues. V trimming: 2 bases; J trimming: 5 bases; junction bases outside the gene matches: 11. The CDR3 sequence is CASSLSRDRVWTGELFF. CDR3 bases: TGTGCCAGCAGCTTAAGCCGCGACAGGGTATGGACCGGGGAGCTGTTTTTT.

This sequence joins TRBV28 and TRBJ2-5, with 9 positions matching TRBD1. Germline V CDR1 and CDR2: MDHEN, SYDVKM. The ends lost 6 bases at V and 5 bases at J; junction bases unmatched: 7. The CDR3 covers 14 residues. CDR3 sequence reads: CASRLTGGRETQYF. The CDR3 DNA reads as TGTGCCAGCAGGTTGACAGGGGGTAGGGAGACCCAGTACTTC.

This chain connects TRBV5-6 to TRBJ2-5; 9 bases agree with TRBD1. The CDR3 runs 17 residues. The trim removed 3 bases at V and 1 base at J, leaving 10 bases unmatched. Germline assignment: CDR1 SGHDT and CDR2 YYEEEE. In DNA form, the CDR3 reads TGTGCCAGCAGCTCAACATACGGGGGACAGGGCCAAGAGACCCAGTACTTC. Protein product: CASSSTYGGQGQETQYF.

The chain is built from TRBV15 and TRBJ2-3; D possibly corresponds to TRBD1 (5 bases). V lost 0 bases and J 2 bases, leaving 9 bases between the germline ends. CDR1 and CDR2 (germline): LNHNV, YYDKDF (reference sequence). CDR3 length: 15 residues. The CDR3 DNA follows: TGTGCCACCAGCAGAGACAGGGTTCACACAGATACGCAGTATTTT. This translates into CATSRDRVHTDTQYF.

This clone was detected only once. The gene calls are TRBV6-5 and TRBJ2-1, with TRBD2 matching 7 bases. Germline CDR1 MNHEY, CDR2 SVGAGI. Trimming took 6 bases from V and 5 from J; bases not matched to a gene: 10. The CDR3 is 15 amino acids. As DNA, the CDR3 is TGTGCCAGCAGGGGACTACGGACTCAAAACAATGAGCAGTTCTTC. This translates into CASRGLRTQNNEQFF.

The V gene is TRBV15, the J gene TRBJ2-1; 12 bases line up with TRBD2. Per germline, CDR1 LNHNV and CDR2 YYDKDF (reference sequence). V gave up 3 bases and J gave up 8 bases; unmatched junction bases: 11. This CDR3 comprises 17 residues. DNA for the CDR3: TGTGCCACCAGCAGGGGAAAGACTAGCGGGAGTTTCGATGAGCAGTTCTTC. Amino acid sequence: CATSRGKTSGSFDEQFF.

The chain couples TRBV7-6 to TRBJ2-1; 11 bases are a match to TRBD2. Germline V gene data show CDR1 as SGHVS and CDR2 as FNYEAQ. The trim removed 4 bases at V and 8 bases at J, leaving 4 bases unmatched. There are 14 residues in the CDR3. The CDR3: CASSSTSGSDEQFF. CDR3 DNA sequence: TGTGCCAGCAGCTCCACTAGCGGGAGTGATGAGCAGTTCTTC.

V is TRBV7-2 and J is TRBJ1-1; 7 bases fit TRBD1. Trimming cost V 4 bases and J 1 base; bases outside gene matches: 6. This CDR3 comprises 15 residues. The V gene's germline CDR1 is SGHTA and CDR2 FQGNSA. CDR3 sequence (DNA): TGTGCCAGCAGCTGCCTAAACAGGGGGAACACTGAAGCTTTCTTT. This encodes CASSCLNRGNTEAFF.

The chain uses TRBV14 and TRBJ2-4, with D perhaps TRBD1 (5 bases). V lost 1 base, J lost 2 bases, and 9 bases lay in between. CDR1 and CDR2 from the germline V gene are SGHDN and FVKESK. The CDR3 loop spans 15 amino acids. The CDR3 region has the DNA TGTGCCAGCAGCCAAGTCAAGGGGACCAAAAACATTCAGTACTTC. The encoded protein is CASSQVKGTKNIQYF.

This chain connects TRBV28 to TRBJ1-2; possibly TRBD1 for D (6 bases). Trimming stripped 7 bases from V and 8 bases from J, with 14 bases between. Germline CDR1 reads MDHEN; CDR2 reads SYDVKM. This CDR3 is built from 12 residues. The CDR3: CASKTGKAGYTF. The CDR3 DNA reads TGTGCCAGCAAAACAGGGAAGGCAGGCTACACCTTC.

This rearrangement joins TRBV19 to TRBJ2-1; a weak D match, TRBD2 (5 bases). V dropped 1 base and J dropped 5 bases, with 15 bases sitting between them. CDR1 is LNHDA, CDR2 SQIVND, per germline (reference sequence). There are 16 residues in the CDR3. The CDR3 protein is CASSIGSSGPHNEQFF. The CDR3 coding sequence is TGTGCCAGTAGTATAGGGAGCAGCGGTCCCCACAATGAGCAGTTCTTC.

This clone was seen more than once but under ten times. This chain joins TRBV29-1 and TRBJ1-1; maybe TRBD1 (5 bases). Trimming shortened V by 1 base and J by 2 bases, and 17 bases separated the two germline ends. The germline V gene has CDR1 SQVTM and CDR2 ANQGSEA. This CDR3 comprises 16 residues. The CDR3 nucleotides read TGCAGCGTTGAAGGCATACTAGGAGGGGACAACACTGAAGCTTTCTTT. Amino acid sequence: CSVEGILGGDNTEAFF.

V gene TRBV19 combines with J gene TRBJ2-7, with 16 bases aligning to TRBD2. The CDR3 spans 17 residues. Germline V gives CDR1 LNHDA, CDR2 SQIVND (reference sequence). Trimming cost V 9 bases and J 7 bases; bases outside gene matches: 15. CDR3 coding DNA: TGTGCCAGCCAGACTCGTCCGGGACTAGCGGGAGGGGGTGAGCAGTACTTC. It codes for CASQTRPGLAGGGEQYF. Full variable domain (outside the CDR3, taken from reference TRBV19 and TRBJ2-7): DGGITQSPKYLFRKEGQNVTLSCEQNLNHDAMYWYRQDPGQGLRLIYYSQIVNDFQKGDIAEGYSVSREKKESFPLTVTSAQKNPTAFYLCASQTRPGLAGGGEQYFGPGTRLTVT.

The chain combines TRBV6-1 with TRBJ2-7, with D tentatively TRBD2 (5 bases). The CDR3 length is 14 residues. Germline V lookup: CDR1 MNHNS, CDR2 SASEGT. The V and J ends lost 4 bases and 0 bases respectively, with 10 bases between them. CDR3 amino acids: CASSGRGSSYEQYF. CDR3 bases: TGTGCCAGCAGTGGCCGAGGGAGCTCCTACGAGCAGTACTTC.

This chain connects TRBV6-4 to TRBJ2-7, with D perhaps matching TRBD2 (5 bases). CDR1 is MRHNA and CDR2 is SNTAGT in the germline V gene. V gave up 8 bases and J gave up 4 bases, with 9 bases separating them. The CDR3 has 11 amino acids. This chain's CDR3 is CASQPGYEQYF. In DNA, the CDR3 is TGTGCCAGCCAACCGGGGTACGAGCAGTACTTC.

The chain links TRBV11-2 to TRBJ2-2, with D tentatively TRBD2 (5 bases). CDR1 SGHAT and CDR2 FQNNGV come from the germline V gene. V lost 3 bases and J lost 6, with 14 bases in between. The CDR3 spans 15 residues. Here the CDR3 reads CASSLSPGSPGELFF. The DNA for the CDR3 is TGTGCCAGCAGCTTGAGTCCGGGATCACCCGGGGAGCTGTTTTTT.

This clone was detected only once. The chain is built from TRBV27 and TRBJ2-3; 12 bases line up with TRBD2. Trimming at V came to 0 bases and at J to 7 bases, leaving 11 bases not matched to a gene. The CDR3 length is 18 residues. Looked up from germline, CDR1 is MNHEY and CDR2 is SMNVEV (reference sequence). CDR3 in amino acids: CASSLSPPLAGGTYTQYF. The CDR3 DNA sequence: TGTGCCAGCAGTTTATCCCCACCTCTAGCGGGAGGGACTTATACGCAGTATTTT.

The rearrangement links TRBV14 to TRBJ1-4; the match to TRBD1 covers 8 bases. CDR3 length equals 16 residues. CDR1 is SGHDN and CDR2 is FVKESK in the germline V gene. The trim removed 2 bases at V and 6 bases at J, leaving 8 bases unmatched. The CDR3 nucleotides are TGTGCCAGCAGCCAAACAAAACAGGACAGGGATGAAAAACTGTTTTTT. Amino acids: CASSQTKQDRDEKLFF.

V is TRBV27 and J is TRBJ1-5; 8 nucleotides match TRBD1. The CDR3 loop spans 17 amino acids. Germline CDR1 reads MNHEY; CDR2 reads SMNVEV (reference sequence). Losses at the gene ends were 3 bases for V and 0 bases for J; bases not matched to a gene: 7. CDR3 region: CASSFDRGPYSNQPQHF. CDR3 nucleotides: TGTGCCAGCAGTTTCGACAGGGGCCCGTATAGCAATCAGCCCCAGCATTTT.

V usage is TRBV12-5 and J usage is TRBJ2-5; tentatively, D is TRBD1 (5 bases). Germline values: CDR1 LGHNT, CDR2 FRNRAP. The CDR3 has 15 amino acids. V lost 1 base, J lost 5 bases, and 14 bases lay in between. The CDR3 nucleotides read TGTGCTAGTGGTTTGGAAGGGGTAAGGGCGGAGACCCAGTACTTC. Amino acid sequence: CASGLEGVRAETQYF.